A single sample gave rise to the 25 T cell receptor beta chains below, sequenced in a study of blood T cell repertoires in COVID-19. Produced via immunoSEQ multiplex PCR; TCRdb's table is partial and in-frame only. The sample holds over 100,000 clones, roughly 80% seen once. Material: peripheral blood. The receptors were gathered from a woman in her sixties with acute or convalescent COVID-19.

This chain joins TRBV7-2 and TRBJ2-1; weak D call: TRBD1 (5 bases). Between the trimmed V and J ends, which lost 2 bases and 8 bases, there was a span of 16 bases. Germline V gene data show CDR1 as SGHTA and CDR2 as FQGNSA. There are 15 residues in the CDR3. DNA of the CDR3: TGTGCCAGCAGCTTATGGGGTGGGGCCCCCCATGAGCAGTTCTTC. Translation: CASSLWGGAPHEQFF. The full variable domain, completed using reference TRBV7-2 and TRBJ2-1, is GAGVSQSPSNKVTEKGKDVELRCDPISGHTALYWYRQSLGQGLEFLIYFQGNSAPDKSGLPSDRFSAERTGGSVSTLTIQRTQQEDSAVYLCASSLWGGAPHEQFFGPGTRLTVL.

V and J are TRBV27 and TRBJ1-2, with TRBD1 matching 7 bases. Germline V gives CDR1 MNHEY, CDR2 SMNVEV (reference sequence). With 2 bases clipped from V and 4 bases from J, the junction kept 1 base outside the gene matches. The length of the CDR3 is 13 residues. The CDR3 coding sequence is TGTGCCAGCAGTTTAACAGGGGCCTATGGCTACACCTTC. Amino acids: CASSLTGAYGYTF.

The J gene is TRBJ2-2, the V gene TRBV18; possibly TRBD1 for D (6 bases). The length of the CDR3 is 15 residues. V was clipped by 2 bases and J by 4 bases, with 11 bases between them. The germline V gene encodes CDR1 KGHSH and CDR2 LQKENI. The CDR3 bases are TGTGCCAGCTCACCAACCGGACAGTTCACCGGGGAGCTGTTTTTT. This sequence encodes CASSPTGQFTGELFF.

This rearrangement joins TRBV29-1 to TRBJ2-1; TRBD2 agrees at 9 bases. The CDR3 covers 11 residues. The V gene end was trimmed by 7 bases and the J gene end by 9 bases; junction bases not matched to a gene: 4. Germline loops: CDR1 SQVTM, CDR2 ANQGSEA. The CDR3 loop is CSDHSGGEQFF. DNA for the CDR3: TGCAGCGACCATAGCGGGGGTGAGCAGTTCTTC.

This chain joins TRBV9 and TRBJ1-4; 9 bases fit TRBD1. V was pared by 4 bases and J by 4 bases, with 17 bases of the junction left unmatched. Germline CDR1 SGDLS, CDR2 YYNGEE. This CDR3 has 19 amino acids. In DNA, the CDR3 is TGTGCCAGCAGCCCAACCGAAAACCCACAGGGGGCCCATAATGAAAAACTGTTTTTT. Residues: CASSPTENPQGAHNEKLFF.

The rearrangement uses TRBV9 and TRBJ2-1; 11 bases fit TRBD2. This CDR3 region has 15 residues. Germline V CDR1 and CDR2: SGDLS, YYNGEE. V shed 2 bases and J 7 bases; nucleotides not matched to a gene: 5. This CDR3 reads CASSVTSGVFNEQFF. Here the CDR3 DNA reads TGTGCCAGCAGCGTGACTAGCGGGGTATTTAATGAGCAGTTCTTC.

J is TRBJ1-2 and V is TRBV2, with D possibly being TRBD1 (6 bases). V shed 6 bases and J shed 7 bases, with 21 bases lying between them. CDR3 length: 15 residues. The germline V gene has CDR1 SNHLY and CDR2 FYNNEI. In nucleotides, the CDR3 is TGTGCCAGCAGGTACAGGGCCGAGTGGGGATCTGGCTACACCTTC. Amino acids: CASRYRAEWGSGYTF.

A few counts support this clone. CDR3 protein: CASSQDHRRGEKLFF. The CDR3 coding sequence is TGTGCCAGCAGCCAAGATCACAGGAGGGGAGAAAAACTGTTTTTT. V is TRBV3-1 (or the pseudogene TRBV3-2) and J is TRBJ1-4; TRBD1 is a possible D gene (5 bases). Looked up from germline, CDR1 is LGHDT and CDR2 is YNNKEL (reference sequence). This CDR3 spans 15 amino acids. V was cut by 0 bases and J by 8 bases, with 13 bases left in between.

V is TRBV6-1 and J is TRBJ2-3; 10 bases agree with TRBD2. The ends lost 4 bases at V and 4 bases at J; junction bases unmatched: 8. CDR1 and CDR2 from the germline V gene are MNHNS and SASEGT. This CDR3 region has 16 residues. CDR3 sequence reads: CASSASPGLAADTQYF. The CDR3 coding sequence is TGTGCCAGCAGTGCCTCGCCCGGACTAGCGGCAGATACGCAGTATTTT.

The rearrangement joins TRBV6-5 to TRBJ1-1, with TRBD1 identical over 8 bases. Per the germline V gene, CDR1 is MNHEY and CDR2 is SVGAGI. The CDR3 runs to 14 residues. With V trimmed by 8 bases and J by 4 bases, 9 bases remained unmatched. In DNA form, the CDR3 reads TGTGCCAGCCCTGCAGGGGGCTACGGCACTGAAGCTTTCTTT. Protein product: CASPAGGYGTEAFF.

J is TRBJ2-7 and V is TRBV4-1; 8 bases line up with TRBD1. With 5 bases clipped from V and 6 bases from J, the junction kept 12 bases outside the gene matches. This CDR3 contains 15 residues. The germline CDR1 and CDR2 sequences are MGHRA and YSYEKL. For the CDR3, the DNA is TGCGCCAGCAGCGTGACCGGACAGGGTCGCCCCGAGCAGTACTTC. Its translation: CASSVTGQGRPEQYF.

This clone was seen only once. The chain is built from TRBV6-5 and TRBJ1-2; 7 nucleotides agree with TRBD1. The CDR3 totals 13 residues. V lost 5 bases to trimming and J lost 5 bases; unmatched junction nucleotides: 5. From germline, CDR1 is MNHEY and CDR2 SVGAGI. CDR3 sequence reads: CASSKTGEYGYTF. The CDR3, as DNA: TGTGCCAGCAGTAAAACAGGGGAGTATGGCTACACCTTC.

V gene TRBV19 combines with J gene TRBJ2-1, with 9 bases matching TRBD2. This CDR3 spans 17 amino acids. Per the germline V gene, CDR1 is LNHDA and CDR2 is SQIVND (reference sequence). V was clipped by 4 bases and J by 7 bases; unmatched bases: 14. The CDR3 protein is CASSTMFSGGMRNEQFF. Written as DNA, the CDR3 is TGTGCCAGTAGTACGATGTTTAGCGGGGGAATGAGGAATGAGCAGTTCTTC.

Only a few counts were recorded for this clone. The chain combines TRBV9 with TRBJ1-6; 7 nucleotides agree with TRBD1. V was pared by 3 bases and J by 3 bases, with 3 bases of the junction left unmatched. The germline CDR1 and CDR2 sequences are SGDLS and YYNGEE. This CDR3 has 15 amino acids. The CDR3 spells CASSGGGIYNSPLHF. CDR3 DNA sequence: TGTGCCAGCAGCGGAGGGGGCATCTATAATTCACCCCTCCACTTT.

The rearrangement links TRBV29-1 to TRBJ1-1, with D unclear. V was shortened by 3 bases and J by 1 base, with 6 bases between the two germline ends. The CDR3 is 12 amino acids. The germline gives CDR1 SQVTM, CDR2 ANQGSEA. The CDR3 sequence: CSVDSGNTEAFF. For the CDR3, the DNA is TGCAGCGTTGACTCAGGGAACACTGAAGCTTTCTTT.

The rearrangement uses TRBV7-9 and TRBJ2-1; 8 bases fit TRBD2. From germline, CDR1 is SEHNR and CDR2 FQNEAQ (reference sequence). This CDR3 has 11 amino acids. The V and J ends lost 6 bases and 8 bases, in that order; junction bases with no gene match: 0. DNA for the CDR3: TGTGCCAGCAGAGCGGGGGATGAGCAGTTCTTC. Residues: CASRAGDEQFF.

This chain connects TRBV10-3 to TRBJ1-1; no clear D gene. The CDR3 covers 13 residues. Germline V lookup: CDR1 ENHRY, CDR2 SYGVKD. V gave up 2 bases and J gave up 4 bases, with 8 bases separating them. CDR3 region: CAISEGRGTEAFF. DNA of the CDR3: TGTGCCATCAGTGAGGGCCGCGGCACTGAAGCTTTCTTT.

The J gene is TRBJ2-5, the V gene TRBV5-1, with a weak D call TRBD1 (6 bases). Trimming pared 4 bases from V and 5 bases from J, leaving 15 bases between. The CDR3 extends over 14 amino acids. The germline V gene encodes CDR1 SGHRS and CDR2 YFSETQ. In DNA, the CDR3 is TGCGCCAGCAGCCCCAGGGGTTTCGGGGAGACCCAGTACTTC. This encodes CASSPRGFGETQYF. Full variable domain (missing parts from reference TRBV5-1 and TRBJ2-5): KAGVTQTPRYLIKTRGQQVTLSCSPISGHRSVSWYQQTPGQGLQFLFEYFSETQRNKGNFPGRFSGRQFSNSRSEMNVSTLELGDSALYLCASSPRGFGETQYFGPGTRLLVL.

The V gene is TRBV9, the J gene TRBJ2-5, with TRBD2 identical over 8 bases. This CDR3 region has 15 residues. V was clipped by 2 bases and J by 5 bases; unmatched bases: 8. Germline lookup yields CDR1 SGDLS and CDR2 YYNGEE. The CDR3 loop reads CASSVSAGEVETQYF. The CDR3 DNA reads TGTGCCAGCAGCGTTTCAGCGGGGGAAGTCGAGACCCAGTACTTC. Full variable domain (remainder filled in from reference TRBV9 and TRBJ2-5): DSGVTQTPKHLITATGQRVTLRCSPRSGDLSVYWYQQSLDQGLQFLIQYYNGEERAKGNILERFSAQQFPDLHSELNLSSLELGDSALYFCASSVSAGEVETQYFGPGTRLLVL.

The J gene is TRBJ1-5, the V gene TRBV29-1, with TRBD1 identical over 9 bases. CDR3 size: 12 residues. Germline V lookup: CDR1 SQVTM, CDR2 ANQGSEA. V lost 7 bases to trimming and J lost 7 bases; unmatched junction nucleotides: 5. CDR3 bases: TGCAGCGCGGACAGGGGTGGCCAGCCCCAGCATTTT. As protein: CSADRGGQPQHF.

The chain recombines TRBV6-5 with TRBJ2-5; tentative D call: TRBD2 (6 bases). The CDR3 length is 14 residues. Germline lookup yields CDR1 MNHEY and CDR2 SVGAGI. Deletions cut 2 bases from V and 1 base from J, with 8 bases between. The CDR3 loop reads CASSYPLAQETQYF. The DNA of the CDR3 is TGTGCCAGCAGTTACCCACTAGCCCAAGAGACCCAGTACTTC.

This chain joins TRBV4-2 and TRBJ1-2, with D unresolved. The V and J ends lost 3 bases and 5 bases respectively, with 10 bases between them. This CDR3 has 13 amino acids. Germline V gives CDR1 LGHNA, CDR2 YNFKEQ. The CDR3 here is CASSHGMRYGYTF. The CDR3 nucleotides are TGTGCCAGCAGCCATGGCATGCGGTATGGCTACACCTTC.

This sequence joins TRBV13 and TRBJ1-1, with D hard to call. V was clipped by 0 bases and J by 5 bases, with 7 bases between them. Per germline, CDR1 PRHDT and CDR2 FYEKMQ (reference sequence). The CDR3 covers 13 residues. The CDR3 sequence: CASSLGRETEAFF. CDR3 nucleotide sequence: TGTGCCAGCAGCTTAGGGAGGGAAACTGAAGCTTTCTTT. The variable domain in full, completed from reference TRBV13 and TRBJ1-1, reads AAGVIQSPRHLIKEKRETATLKCYPIPRHDTVYWYQQGPGQDPQFLISFYEKMQSDKGSIPDRFSAQQFSDYHSELNMSSLELGDSALYFCASSLGRETEAFFGQGTRLTVV.

The rearrangement uses TRBV6-5 and TRBJ2-3; D is possibly TRBD2 (6 bases). The germline CDR1 and CDR2 sequences are MNHEY and SVGAGI. Trimming pared 6 bases from V and 0 bases from J, leaving 13 bases between. There are 15 residues in the CDR3. CDR3 in DNA: TGTGCCAGCAGCACAAGCGGGCCGAGCACAGATACGCAGTATTTT. Protein product: CASSTSGPSTDTQYF.

The chain recombines TRBV27 with TRBJ2-3; 13 nucleotides align to TRBD2. The CDR3 has 18 amino acids. The V gene's germline CDR1 is MNHEY and CDR2 SMNVEV (reference sequence). V lost 5 bases to trimming and J lost 2 bases; unmatched junction nucleotides: 10. This CDR3 is CASSPGTSGVYSTDTQYF. The CDR3, as DNA: TGTGCCAGCAGTCCGGGGACTAGCGGGGTTTACTCCACAGATACGCAGTATTTT.